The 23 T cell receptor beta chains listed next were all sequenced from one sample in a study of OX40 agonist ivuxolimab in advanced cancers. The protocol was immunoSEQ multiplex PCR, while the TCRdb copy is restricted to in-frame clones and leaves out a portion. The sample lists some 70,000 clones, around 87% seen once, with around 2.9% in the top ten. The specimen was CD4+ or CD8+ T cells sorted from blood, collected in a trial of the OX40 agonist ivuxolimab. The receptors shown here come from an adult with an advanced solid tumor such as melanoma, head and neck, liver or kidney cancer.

The CDR3, as DNA: TGTGCCCGGAGGGGGCTTTTATTAAGGGAGAGTTTACCTGGAAACACCATATATTTT. It is translated as CARRGLLLRESLPGNTIYF. This chain uses TRBV7-9 with TRBJ1-3, with TRBD1 matching 7 bases. Germline assignment: CDR1 SEHNR and CDR2 FQNEAQ (reference sequence). Trimming cost V 11 bases and J 2 bases; bases outside gene matches: 24. This CDR3 spans 19 amino acids.

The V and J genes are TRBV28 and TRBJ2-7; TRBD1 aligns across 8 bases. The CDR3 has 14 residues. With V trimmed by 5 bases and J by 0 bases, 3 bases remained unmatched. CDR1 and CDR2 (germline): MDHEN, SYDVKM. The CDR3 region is CASSPRGPSYEQYF. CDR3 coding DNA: TGTGCCAGCAGTCCCAGGGGGCCCTCCTACGAGCAGTACTTC.

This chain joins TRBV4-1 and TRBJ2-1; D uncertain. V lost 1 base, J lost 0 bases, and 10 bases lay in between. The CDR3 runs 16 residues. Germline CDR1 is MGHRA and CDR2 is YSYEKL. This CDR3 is CASSQVRKSSYNEQFF. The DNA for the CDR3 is TGCGCCAGCAGCCAAGTTCGAAAGAGCTCCTACAATGAGCAGTTCTTC.

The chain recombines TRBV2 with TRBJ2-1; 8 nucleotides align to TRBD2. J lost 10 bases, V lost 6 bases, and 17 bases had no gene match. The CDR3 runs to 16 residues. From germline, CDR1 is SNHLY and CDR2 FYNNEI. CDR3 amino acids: CASRATSGVLPAEQFF. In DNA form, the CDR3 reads TGTGCCAGCAGGGCTACTAGCGGAGTACTTCCGGCCGAGCAGTTCTTC.

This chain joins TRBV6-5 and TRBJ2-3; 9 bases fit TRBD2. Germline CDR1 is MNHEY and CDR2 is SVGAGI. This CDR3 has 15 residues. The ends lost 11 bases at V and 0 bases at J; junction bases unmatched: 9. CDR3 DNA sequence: TGTGCCTCTACTCTGGCGGGGGGGAGCACAGATACGCAGTATTTT. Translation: CASTLAGGSTDTQYF.

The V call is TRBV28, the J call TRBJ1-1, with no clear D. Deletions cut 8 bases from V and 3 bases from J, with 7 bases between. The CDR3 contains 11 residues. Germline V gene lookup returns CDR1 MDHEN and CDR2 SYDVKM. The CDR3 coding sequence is TGTGCCAGCGGCAGGTACACTGAAGCTTTCTTT. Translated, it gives CASGRYTEAFF.

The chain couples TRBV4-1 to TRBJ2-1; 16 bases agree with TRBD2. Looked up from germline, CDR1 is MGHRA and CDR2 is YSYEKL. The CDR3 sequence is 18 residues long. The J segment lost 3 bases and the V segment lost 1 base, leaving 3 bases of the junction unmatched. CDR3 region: CASSQVGTSGRGYNEQFF. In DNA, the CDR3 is TGCGCCAGCAGCCAAGTGGGGACTAGCGGGAGGGGCTACAATGAGCAGTTCTTC.

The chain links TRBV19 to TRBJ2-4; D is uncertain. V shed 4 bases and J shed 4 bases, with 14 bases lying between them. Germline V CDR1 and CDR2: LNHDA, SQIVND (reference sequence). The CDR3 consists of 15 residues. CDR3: CASSTDRRRKNIQYF. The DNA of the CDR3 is TGTGCCAGTAGTACCGACCGCCGCAGGAAAAACATTCAGTACTTC.

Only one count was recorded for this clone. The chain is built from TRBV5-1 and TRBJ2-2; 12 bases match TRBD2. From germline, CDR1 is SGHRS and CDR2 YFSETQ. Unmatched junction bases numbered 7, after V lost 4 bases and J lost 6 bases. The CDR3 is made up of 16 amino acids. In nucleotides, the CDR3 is TGCGCCAGCAGCCGGGCTAGCGGGGGGGCCCCCGGGGAGCTGTTTTTT. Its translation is CASSRASGGAPGELFF.

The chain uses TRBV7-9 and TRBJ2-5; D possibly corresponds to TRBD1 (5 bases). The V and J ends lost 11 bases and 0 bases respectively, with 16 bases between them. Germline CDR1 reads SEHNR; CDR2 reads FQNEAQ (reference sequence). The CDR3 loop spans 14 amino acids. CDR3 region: CASSEGAYQETQYF. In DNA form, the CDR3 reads TGTGCCTCCAGTGAAGGGGCGTACCAAGAGACCCAGTACTTC.

The CDR3 region has the DNA TGTGCCAGCAGCCAGGAGGGGTCTGAAGCTTTCTTT. It is translated as CASSQEGSEAFF. The chain couples TRBV11-1 to TRBJ1-1, with TRBD1 as a possible D gene (5 bases). The V gene's germline CDR1 is SGHAT and CDR2 FQDESV (reference sequence). Trimming removed 5 bases from V and 6 bases from J, with 10 bases in between. The CDR3 has 12 residues.

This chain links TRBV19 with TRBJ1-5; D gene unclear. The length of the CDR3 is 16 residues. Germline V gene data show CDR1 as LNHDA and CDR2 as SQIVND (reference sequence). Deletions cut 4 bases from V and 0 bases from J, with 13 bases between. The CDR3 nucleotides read TGTGCCAGTAGTACAGGAGATGGTTATAGCAATCAGCCCCAGCATTTT. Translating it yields CASSTGDGYSNQPQHF. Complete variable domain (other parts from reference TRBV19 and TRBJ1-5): DGGITQSPKYLFRKEGQNVTLSCEQNLNHDAMYWYRQDPGQGLRLIYYSQIVNDFQKGDIAEGYSVSREKKESFPLTVTSAQKNPTAFYLCASSTGDGYSNQPQHFGDGTRLSIL.

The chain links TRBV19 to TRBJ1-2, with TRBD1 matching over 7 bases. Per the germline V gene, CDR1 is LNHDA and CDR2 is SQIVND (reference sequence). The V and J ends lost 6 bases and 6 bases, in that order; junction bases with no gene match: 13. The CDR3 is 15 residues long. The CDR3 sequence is CASSRLPGTVNGYTF. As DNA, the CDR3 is TGTGCCAGTAGCCGCCTTCCCGGGACAGTGAATGGCTACACCTTC.

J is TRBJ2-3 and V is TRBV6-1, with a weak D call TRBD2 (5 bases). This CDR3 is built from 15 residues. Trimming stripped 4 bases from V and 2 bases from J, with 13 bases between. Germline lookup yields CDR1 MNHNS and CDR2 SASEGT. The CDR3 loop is CASSVDKGLTDTQYF. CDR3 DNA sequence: TGTGCCAGCAGTGTAGACAAAGGACTCACAGATACGCAGTATTTT.

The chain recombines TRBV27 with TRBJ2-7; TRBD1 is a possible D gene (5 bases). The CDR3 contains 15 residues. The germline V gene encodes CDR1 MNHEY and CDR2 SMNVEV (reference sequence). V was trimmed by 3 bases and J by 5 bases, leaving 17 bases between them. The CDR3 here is CASSFSGHTPDEQYF. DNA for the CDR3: TGTGCCAGCAGTTTTTCCGGACACACGCCGGACGAGCAGTACTTC.

The CDR3 DNA is TGTGCCAGCAGTCCCTCACAACGGGGTAGCCTCGAGCAGTACTTC. Translated, it gives CASSPSQRGSLEQYF. The chain employs TRBV7-9 and TRBJ2-7, with D possibly TRBD2 on 5 matching bases. Germline V gene sequence: CDR1 SEHNR, CDR2 FQNEAQ (reference sequence). Trimming took off 6 bases at V and 6 bases at J, with 21 bases between the two ends. The CDR3 is made up of 15 amino acids.

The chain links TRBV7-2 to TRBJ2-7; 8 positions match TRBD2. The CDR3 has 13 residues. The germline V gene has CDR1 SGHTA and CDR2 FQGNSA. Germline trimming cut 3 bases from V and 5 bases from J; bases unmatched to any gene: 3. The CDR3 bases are TGTGCCAGCAGCTTTAGCGGGACCGACGAGCAGTACTTC. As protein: CASSFSGTDEQYF.

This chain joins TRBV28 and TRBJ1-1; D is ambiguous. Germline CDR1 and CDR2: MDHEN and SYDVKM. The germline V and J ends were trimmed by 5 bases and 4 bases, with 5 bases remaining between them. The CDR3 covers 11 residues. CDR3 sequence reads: CASSRGTEAFF. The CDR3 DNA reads TGTGCCAGCAGTCGCGGCACTGAAGCTTTCTTT.

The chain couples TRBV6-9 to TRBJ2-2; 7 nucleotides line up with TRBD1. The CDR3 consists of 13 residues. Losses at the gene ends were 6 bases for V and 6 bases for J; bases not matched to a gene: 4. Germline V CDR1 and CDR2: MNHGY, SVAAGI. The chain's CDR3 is CASRRQGPGELFF. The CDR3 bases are TGTGCCAGCAGAAGACAGGGACCCGGGGAGCTGTTTTTT.

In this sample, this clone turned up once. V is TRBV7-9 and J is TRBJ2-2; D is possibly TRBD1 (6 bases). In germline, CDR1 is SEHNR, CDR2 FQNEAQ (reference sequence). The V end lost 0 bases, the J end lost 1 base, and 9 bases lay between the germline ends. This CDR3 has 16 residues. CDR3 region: CASSLASTGNTGELFF. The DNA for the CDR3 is TGTGCCAGCAGCTTAGCGTCGACAGGGAACACCGGGGAGCTGTTTTTT.

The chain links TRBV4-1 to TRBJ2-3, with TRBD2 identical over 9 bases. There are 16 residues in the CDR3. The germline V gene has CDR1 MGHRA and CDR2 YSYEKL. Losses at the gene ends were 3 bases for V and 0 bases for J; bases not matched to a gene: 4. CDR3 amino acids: CASSQGLAASTDTQYF. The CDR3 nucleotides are TGCGCCAGCAGCCAGGGACTAGCAGCTAGCACAGATACGCAGTATTTT.

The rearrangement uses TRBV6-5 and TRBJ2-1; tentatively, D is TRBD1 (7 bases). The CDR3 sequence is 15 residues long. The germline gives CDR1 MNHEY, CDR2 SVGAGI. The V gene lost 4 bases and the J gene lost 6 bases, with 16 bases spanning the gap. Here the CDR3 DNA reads TGTGCCAGCAGTTCGTTGCTTCAGGGGGGCAATGAGCAGTTCTTC. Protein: CASSSLLQGGNEQFF.

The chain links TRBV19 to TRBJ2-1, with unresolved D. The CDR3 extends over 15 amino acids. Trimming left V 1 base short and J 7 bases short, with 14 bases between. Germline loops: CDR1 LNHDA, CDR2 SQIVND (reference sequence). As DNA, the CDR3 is TGTGCCAGTAGTATAGGCCCCTCCTTACGGAATGAGCAGTTCTTC. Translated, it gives CASSIGPSLRNEQFF.